The next 9 T cell receptor beta chains were all read from a single sample in a study of blood T cell repertoires in COVID-19. Repertoires were generated with immunoSEQ multiplex PCR, while TCRdb's copy carries only in-frame clones and drops some. The table shows about 100,000 clones, with about nine tenths occurring only once. The sequenced material came from peripheral blood. Receptors were obtained from a man in his sixties or seventies with acute or convalescent COVID-19.

The chain is built from TRBV5-1 and TRBJ2-7; maybe TRBD1 (5 bases). This CDR3 is built from 17 residues. V was shortened by 0 bases and J by 8 bases, with 24 bases between the two germline ends. Germline-derived CDR1 and CDR2 are SGHRS and YFSETQ. The CDR3 DNA is TGCGCCAGCAGCTTGGACTCTAGGGGTGGGATTATGAGACAGCAGTACTTC. This sequence encodes CASSLDSRGGIMRQQYF.

This sequence joins TRBV7-8 and TRBJ1-4; TRBD1 is a possible D gene (6 bases). The CDR3 contains 14 residues. The V gene's germline CDR1 is SGHVS and CDR2 FQNEAQ. V was cut by 5 bases and J by 7 bases, with 14 bases left in between. The chain's CDR3 is CASSLQGLGEKLFF. The CDR3 DNA reads TGTGCCAGCAGCCTACAGGGTCTTGGTGAAAAACTGTTTTTT. Looking up the rest from reference TRBV7-8 and TRBJ1-4 gives the full variable domain: GAGVSQSPRYKVAKRGQDVALRCDPISGHVSLFWYQQALGQGPEFLTYFQNEAQLDKSGLPSDRFFAERPEGSVSTLKIQRTQQEDSAVYLCASSLQGLGEKLFFGSGTQLSVL.

The chain couples TRBV19 to TRBJ2-6, with 8 positions matching TRBD1. Germline V gives CDR1 LNHDA, CDR2 SQIVND (reference sequence). V dropped 11 bases and J dropped 0; count of bases not matched to a gene: 9. This CDR3 comprises 16 residues. Here the CDR3 reads CASRDRLNSGANVLTF. The CDR3 coding sequence is TGTGCCTCCCGGGACAGGCTCAACTCTGGGGCCAACGTCCTGACTTTC.

The chain recombines TRBV12-5 with TRBJ2-7, with D possibly matching TRBD1 (5 bases). Germline V gene lookup returns CDR1 LGHNT and CDR2 FRNRAP. The CDR3 runs 17 residues. With 0 bases removed from V and 0 bases from J, the gap between germline ends came to 15 bases. CDR3 sequence: CASGLVTLVDSSYEQYF. CDR3 bases: TGTGCTAGTGGTTTGGTGACTCTCGTCGACAGCTCCTACGAGCAGTACTTC.

The rearrangement uses TRBV29-1 and TRBJ2-7, with unresolved D. CDR1 is SQVTM, CDR2 ANQGSEA, per germline. The CDR3 has 14 amino acids. V dropped 5 bases and J dropped 2 bases, with 16 bases sitting between them. Here the CDR3 reads CSVSDAVGPYEQYF. The CDR3 DNA follows: TGCAGCGTTTCAGACGCGGTAGGCCCCTACGAGCAGTACTTC.

This clone was found once. This chain uses TRBV11-1 with TRBJ1-3; D is uncertain. V shed 5 bases and J shed 0 bases, with 11 bases lying between them. This CDR3 spans 15 amino acids. The V gene's germline CDR1 is SGHAT and CDR2 FQDESV (reference sequence). The CDR3 here is CASSPRTTSGNTIYF. CDR3 in DNA: TGTGCCAGCAGCCCCCGAACTACCTCTGGAAACACCATATATTTT. The full variable domain, with the rest looked up from reference TRBV11-1 and TRBJ1-3, is EAEVAQSPRYKITEKSQAVAFWCDPISGHATLYWYRQILGQGPELLVQFQDESVVDDSQLPKDRFSAERLKGVDSTLKIQPAELGDSAMYLCASSPRTTSGNTIYFGEGSWLTVV.

The rearrangement uses TRBV5-1 and TRBJ2-2; D ambiguous. Germline CDR1 is SGHRS and CDR2 is YFSETQ. V lost 1 base and J 8 bases, leaving 15 bases between the germline ends. The CDR3 totals 15 residues. In nucleotides, the CDR3 is TGCGCCAGCAGCTTGATTACGAGTCGAACTGGGGAGCTGTTTTTT. Translating gives CASSLITSRTGELFF.

The V and J genes are TRBV27 and TRBJ1-1, with no clear D. The germline V gene encodes CDR1 MNHEY and CDR2 SMNVEV (reference sequence). The V end was cut by 6 bases, the J end by 5 bases, with 16 bases between. The CDR3 is 14 residues long. CDR3 in DNA: TGTGCCAGCAGCCCCAATTTGGGCGGGACTGAAGCTTTCTTT. It is translated as CASSPNLGGTEAFF.

This clone showed up just once. The V and J genes are TRBV4-1 and TRBJ1-2; 7 bases are shared with TRBD1. The CDR3 has 16 residues. Trimming took 4 bases from V and 6 from J; bases not matched to a gene: 14. Germline V gene lookup returns CDR1 MGHRA and CDR2 YSYEKL. The CDR3 nucleotides are TGCGCCAGCAGCCCTTGGGACAGAGTTTTATTGAATGGCTACACCTTC. Translation gives CASSPWDRVLLNGYTF.